The 12 T cell receptor beta chains below all came from one sample that was sequenced in a study of cytomegalovirus exposure and HLA in healthy donors. A multiplex PCR was run with 60 Vbeta primers and 13 Jbeta primers. Here immunoSEQ multiplex PCR was the method, and the copy in TCRdb shows in-frame clones only, minus some. The table has approximately 60,000 clones, 83% seen once. Input material: PBMCs. The receptors derive from a man aged 25-45 years in good health and CMV-seronegative.

The chain recombines TRBV30 with TRBJ2-7, with D tentatively TRBD1 (6 bases). The germline V gene encodes CDR1 GTSNPN and CDR2 SVGIG (reference sequence). This CDR3 is 14 amino acids long. Deletions cut 4 bases from V and 4 bases from J, with 17 bases between. The CDR3, as DNA: TGTGCCTGGACCTCCGGGACACCCGTTTACGAGCAGTACTTC. This sequence encodes CAWTSGTPVYEQYF.

This chain uses TRBV11-2 with TRBJ2-2; no clear D gene. Trimming removed 1 base at V and 3 bases at J, with 9 bases between. In germline, CDR1 is SGHAT, CDR2 FQNNGV. CDR3 length: 15 residues. CDR3 protein: CASSLVVLDTGELFF. The DNA for the CDR3 is TGTGCCAGCAGCTTAGTAGTGTTGGACACCGGGGAGCTGTTTTTT. Full variable domain (rest looked up from reference TRBV11-2 and TRBJ2-2): EAGVAQSPRYKIIEKRQSVAFWCNPISGHATLYWYQQILGQGPKLLIQFQNNGVVDDSQLPKDRFSAERLKGVDSTLKIQPAKLEDSAVYLCASSLVVLDTGELFFGEGSRLTVL.

The gene calls are TRBV18 and TRBJ2-1, with 9 nucleotides matching TRBD1. V was pared by 6 bases and J by 5 bases, with 8 bases of the junction left unmatched. Germline CDR1 is KGHSH and CDR2 is LQKENI. The CDR3 covers 15 residues. CDR3 nucleotides: TGTGCCAGCTCTCCCCGGGACAGGGTGGACAATGAGCAGTTCTTC. It yields the protein CASSPRDRVDNEQFF.

V is TRBV4-3 and J is TRBJ1-1, with TRBD1 identical over 7 bases. With 4 bases clipped from V and 3 bases from J, the junction kept 5 bases outside the gene matches. The CDR3 consists of 14 residues. Per the germline V gene, CDR1 is LGHNA and CDR2 is YSLEER. CDR3 residues: CASSPDRVYTEAFF. In DNA, the CDR3 is TGCGCCAGCAGCCCCGACAGGGTGTACACTGAAGCTTTCTTT.

The chain is built from TRBV4-3 and TRBJ2-7, with 7 bases aligning to TRBD2. The CDR3 has 14 amino acids. Germline CDR1 LGHNA, CDR2 YSLEER. V shed 1 base, J shed 3 bases, and the junction held 3 bases outside the gene matches. In DNA, the CDR3 is TGCGCCAGCAGCCAAGGGGTAGCGGGCTACGAGCAGTACTTC. It encodes CASSQGVAGYEQYF.

The V and J genes are TRBV6-1 and TRBJ2-7; D is perhaps TRBD1 (6 bases). V dropped 6 bases and J dropped 0 bases, with 12 bases sitting between them. The CDR3 loop spans 14 amino acids. Germline lookup yields CDR1 MNHNS and CDR2 SASEGT. CDR3 sequence: CASRGQSFSYEQYF. The CDR3 DNA reads TGTGCCAGCAGAGGACAGTCCTTCTCCTACGAGCAGTACTTC.

The chain couples TRBV5-4 to TRBJ2-1; 7 bases line up with TRBD2. V shed 2 bases, J shed 4 bases, and the junction held 3 bases outside the gene matches. Germline values: CDR1 SGHNT, CDR2 YYREEE (reference sequence). The CDR3 is 14 residues long. The CDR3 bases are TGTGCCAGCAGCTTAAGCGGGAAGTACAATGAGCAGTTCTTC. Protein: CASSLSGKYNEQFF. Variable domain in full (rest from reference TRBV5-4 and TRBJ2-1): ETGVTQSPTHLIKTRGQQVTLRCSSQSGHNTVSWYQQALGQGPQFIFQYYREEENGRGNFPPRFSGLQFPNYSSELNVNALELDDSALYLCASSLSGKYNEQFFGPGTRLTVL.

This chain connects TRBV5-4 to TRBJ2-7, with 11 bases identical to TRBD1. V trimming: 3 bases; J trimming: 4 bases; junction bases outside the gene matches: 3. Germline CDR1 is SGHNT and CDR2 is YYREEE (reference sequence). CDR3 length: 14 residues. The CDR3 coding sequence is TGTGCCAGCAGCTGGGACAGGGGGAATTACGAGCAGTACTTC. Amino acid sequence: CASSWDRGNYEQYF.

The genes are TRBV28 and TRBJ2-1; TRBD2 aligns across 9 bases. This CDR3 has 16 amino acids. Germline-derived CDR1 and CDR2 are MDHEN and SYDVKM. The V gene end was trimmed by 5 bases and the J gene end by 5 bases; junction bases not matched to a gene: 10. The CDR3 here is CASSPVGAGGNNEQFF. CDR3 nucleotides: TGTGCCAGCAGTCCCGTTGGGGCGGGAGGGAACAATGAGCAGTTCTTC.

The chain couples TRBV7-8 to TRBJ2-2, with D maybe TRBD2 (7 bases). The CDR3 contains 16 residues. Germline V gene data show CDR1 as SGHVS and CDR2 as FQNEAQ. Trimming took off 4 bases at V and 4 bases at J, with 16 bases between the two ends. For the CDR3, the DNA is TGTGCCAGCAGCTGGGGGTGGGGGGGGCCCACCGGGGAGCTGTTTTTT. It is translated as CASSWGWGGPTGELFF.

This chain uses TRBV7-6 with TRBJ1-1; the D is unclear. V lost 7 bases and J 4 bases, leaving 16 bases between the germline ends. CDR3 length: 14 amino acids. Germline values: CDR1 SGHVS, CDR2 FNYEAQ. CDR3 amino acids: CASTSDPAGTEAFF. CDR3 coding DNA: TGTGCCAGCACCTCGGACCCAGCGGGCACTGAAGCTTTCTTT.

Remarks on this clone: One end of the junction does not line up with germline, which may come from a read error. This chain uses TRBV9 with TRBJ1-2; D possibly corresponds to TRBD1 (6 bases). The CDR3 has 12 amino acids. The germline V gene has CDR1 SGDLS and CDR2 YYNGEE. In DNA form, the CDR3 reads TGTGCCAGCAGCGGGGGGCGGGGGGAGGACTCCTTC. Translation gives CASSGGRGEDSF.